A selection of T cell receptor beta chains follows, all from one sample in a study of spatial heterogeneity in lung cancer. TCRdb reprocessed the 5' RACE reads via MiXCR and lists one record per CDR3 protein. The table lists under 20,000 distinct CDR3 sequences, 9% to 10% of them singletons, with 35% to 40% in the top ten. This specimen was PBMCs, taken at follow-up. The receptors derive from a female donor with early-stage non-small cell lung cancer. The CDR3 runs from the conserved cysteine through the conserved F or W. Each record gives: clone size, J gene, V gene, D gene, CDR3 DNA, CDR3 protein. The D gene is left open where the match is weak. Only some rows state a clone size, as once, few, many or a class for expanded clones.

abundance: many
j_gene: TRBJ2-3
v_gene: TRBV12-3/TRBV12-4
d_gene: TRBD2
CDR3nt: TGTGCCAGCAGTTTTCGGGCTAGCGGGAGGGCAGATACGCAGTATTTT
CDR3aa: CASSFRASGRADTQYF

abundance: many
j_gene: TRBJ1-2
v_gene: TRBV3-2
d_gene: -
CDR3nt: TGTGCCAGCAGCCAAGAAGGGCAGGGACCTTATGGCTACACCTTC
CDR3aa: CASSQEGQGPYGYTF

abundance: many
j_gene: TRBJ2-1
v_gene: TRBV28
d_gene: -
CDR3nt: TGTGCCAGCCAGGAAGCGGTATCCTACAATGAGCAGTTCTTC
CDR3aa: CASQEAVSYNEQFF

abundance: many
j_gene: TRBJ2-7
v_gene: TRBV27
d_gene: -
CDR3nt: TGTGCCAGCGGTCCCTTTCCTGGCAGGGTCTACGAGCAGTACTTC
CDR3aa: CASGPFPGRVYEQYF

abundance: -
j_gene: TRBJ1-6
v_gene: TRBV9
d_gene: TRBD1
CDR3nt: TGTGCCAGCAGCGGAGGGACAGGTCGGTCACCCCTCCACTTT
CDR3aa: CASSGGTGRSPLHF

abundance: many
j_gene: TRBJ1-1
v_gene: TRBV20-1
d_gene: -
CDR3nt: TGCAGTGCTAGGAGGACGGTCGAAGCTTTCTTT
CDR3aa: CSARRTVEAFF

abundance: -
j_gene: TRBJ2-3
v_gene: TRBV10-3
d_gene: -
CDR3nt: TGTGCCATCTCCGCGGACCGACGTAGCACAGATACGCAGTATTTT
CDR3aa: CAISADRRSTDTQYF

abundance: -
j_gene: TRBJ2-2
v_gene: TRBV7-2
d_gene: -
CDR3nt: TGTGCCAGCAGACGGGACTTCAACACCGGGGAGCTGTTTTTT
CDR3aa: CASRRDFNTGELFF

abundance: many
j_gene: TRBJ2-5
v_gene: TRBV19
d_gene: -
CDR3nt: TGTGCCAGTAGTATAGTCGGATATATGCGATCGGACACCCAAGAGACCCAGTACTTC
CDR3aa: CASSIVGYMRSDTQETQYF

abundance: many
j_gene: TRBJ1-5
v_gene: TRBV19
d_gene: -
CDR3nt: TGTGCCAGTAGTATAGTCGGCAGGGACTGGGGGAGCAATCAGCCCCAGCATTTT
CDR3aa: CASSIVGRDWGSNQPQHF

abundance: many
j_gene: TRBJ2-2
v_gene: TRBV6-5
d_gene: TRBD2
CDR3nt: TGTGCCAGCACCTTACTAGCGGGAGTGTCCGGGGAGCTGTTTTTT
CDR3aa: CASTLLAGVSGELFF

abundance: few
j_gene: TRBJ2-3
v_gene: TRBV7-2
d_gene: -
CDR3nt: TGTGCCAGCAGCTCGAAACTAACGTGGACAGATACGCAGTATTTT
CDR3aa: CASSSKLTWTDTQYF

abundance: many
j_gene: TRBJ1-5
v_gene: TRBV6-2/TRBV6-3
d_gene: -
CDR3nt: TGTGCCAGCAGTTACGGACGGATGAATCAGCCCCAGCATTTT
CDR3aa: CASSYGRMNQPQHF

abundance: many
j_gene: TRBJ2-7
v_gene: TRBV7-2
d_gene: -
CDR3nt: TGTGCCAGCAGCTCTTCTAGAGCTCCAACTCCGTACTTC
CDR3aa: CASSSSRAPTPYF